The 18 T cell receptor beta chains given below trace back to one sample, sequenced in a study of blood T cell repertoires in COVID-19. The repertoire was sequenced with immunoSEQ multiplex PCR; TCRdb's copy has only in-frame clones and lacks some. The sample includes around 350,000 clones, around nine tenths of them seen just once. The specimen sequenced was peripheral blood. All receptors derive from a human donor in a cohort sampled during active COVID-19.

The V and J genes are TRBV11-2 and TRBJ1-1; a weak D match, TRBD1 (6 bases). The CDR3 covers 16 residues. From germline, CDR1 is SGHAT and CDR2 FQNNGV. V was clipped by 1 base and J by 1 base, with 13 bases between them. CDR3 DNA sequence: TGTGCCAGCAGCTTAGTGGGGGGGCTTACGAACACTGAAGCTTTCTTT. Encoded protein: CASSLVGGLTNTEAFF. Filled out from reference TRBV11-2 and TRBJ1-1, the complete variable domain reads EAGVAQSPRYKIIEKRQSVAFWCNPISGHATLYWYQQILGQGPKLLIQFQNNGVVDDSQLPKDRFSAERLKGVDSTLKIQPAKLEDSAVYLCASSLVGGLTNTEAFFGQGTRLTVV.

This sequence joins TRBV5-4 and TRBJ1-1, with D unclear. This CDR3 has 14 amino acids. Germline-derived CDR1 and CDR2 are SGHNT and YYREEE (reference sequence). Trimming removed 4 bases from V and 7 bases from J, with 17 bases in between. The CDR3 nucleotides read TGTGCCAGCAGCGCGGACTCCTGGGAAGGTGAAGCTTTCTTT. Protein sequence: CASSADSWEGEAFF.

The rearrangement links TRBV2 to TRBJ2-7; 8 bases align to TRBD1. CDR1 and CDR2 (germline): SNHLY, FYNNEI. The CDR3 loop spans 15 amino acids. The junction had 13 bases not matched to a gene; V was cut back by 6 bases and J by 6 bases. The CDR3 reads CASRLPTGGVGEQYF. The CDR3 nucleotides read TGTGCCAGCAGACTGCCTACAGGGGGAGTGGGCGAGCAGTACTTC.

The genes are TRBV5-1 and TRBJ2-6; 11 bases agree with TRBD2. This CDR3 is built from 18 residues. V was pared by 5 bases and J by 0 bases, with 7 bases of the junction left unmatched. Germline CDR1 and CDR2: SGHRS and YFSETQ. The CDR3 bases are TGCGCCAGCAGGGGGGGACTAGCGGAAAGCTCTGGGGCCAACGTCCTGACTTTC. Residues: CASRGGLAESSGANVLTF.

J is TRBJ2-1 and V is TRBV29-1; TRBD2 agrees at 11 bases. The CDR3 extends over 18 amino acids. Germline loops: CDR1 SQVTM, CDR2 ANQGSEA. The J segment lost 0 bases and the V segment lost 7 bases, leaving 14 bases of the junction unmatched. The DNA for the CDR3 is TGCAGCGCCTATTCCGGGACTAGCGGAATAAACTCCTACAATGAGCAGTTCTTC. Protein product: CSAYSGTSGINSYNEQFF.

The rearrangement uses TRBV2 and TRBJ1-2; D remains unclear. CDR1 SNHLY and CDR2 FYNNEI come from the germline V gene. Trimming cost V 3 bases and J 4 bases, with 12 bases left between them. There are 14 residues in the CDR3. The CDR3 DNA reads as TGTGCCAGCAGTGATCGGCAGGCTCTCTATGGCTACACCTTC. As protein: CASSDRQALYGYTF.

The rearrangement joins TRBV5-6 to TRBJ1-2, with 7 bases aligning to TRBD1. Germline lookup yields CDR1 SGHDT and CDR2 YYEEEE. J lost 2 bases, V lost 4 bases, and 5 bases had no gene match. The CDR3 sequence is 14 residues long. CDR3 DNA: TGTGCCAGCAGCCGGGACAGTCGGAACTATGGCTACACCTTC. Protein product: CASSRDSRNYGYTF. Supplemented by reference TRBV5-6 and TRBJ1-2, the full variable domain reads DAGVTQSPTHLIKTRGQQVTLRCSPKSGHDTVSWYQQALGQGPQFIFQYYEEEERQRGNFPDRFSGHQFPNYSSELNVNALLLGDSALYLCASSRDSRNYGYTFGSGTRLTVV.

V and J are TRBV3-1 (or the pseudogene TRBV3-2) and TRBJ2-7; tentative D call: TRBD1 (5 bases). This CDR3 contains 18 residues. Trimming removed 4 bases from V and 6 bases from J, with 28 bases in between. Germline V gives CDR1 LGHDT, CDR2 YNNKEL (reference sequence). CDR3 region: CASSPKFTTVRNMGEQYF. CDR3 sequence (DNA): TGTGCCAGCAGCCCAAAGTTTACGACAGTGAGAAATATGGGCGAGCAGTACTTC.

As DNA, the CDR3 is TGCGCCAGCAGCTTCGCCGCAGGGGATGGCGAGCAGTACTTC. It yields the protein CASSFAAGDGEQYF. V usage is TRBV5-1 and J usage is TRBJ2-7; D may be TRBD1 (6 bases). V was cut by 2 bases and J by 6 bases, with 15 bases left in between. CDR3 length: 14 residues. Germline V lookup: CDR1 SGHRS, CDR2 YFSETQ. Drawing the rest from reference TRBV5-1 and TRBJ2-7, the complete variable domain is KAGVTQTPRYLIKTRGQQVTLSCSPISGHRSVSWYQQTPGQGLQFLFEYFSETQRNKGNFPGRFSGRQFSNSRSEMNVSTLELGDSALYLCASSFAAGDGEQYFGPGTRLTVT.

CDR3 in DNA: TGTGCCAGCAGCTTAGATTCGAGTTCACCCCTCCACTTT. This gives the protein CASSLDSSSPLHF. The V gene is TRBV11-3, the J gene TRBJ1-6; D unresolved. CDR1 is SGHNT, CDR2 YENEEA, per germline. CDR3 size: 13 residues. Trimming took off 0 bases at V and 9 bases at J, with 6 bases between the two ends.

V is TRBV11-2 and J is TRBJ2-7; the match to TRBD2 covers 7 bases. V gave up 5 bases and J gave up 4 bases; unmatched junction bases: 11. The length of the CDR3 is 15 residues. The germline gives CDR1 SGHAT, CDR2 FQNNGV. CDR3 sequence (DNA): TGTGCCAGCAGCAAAACCCACTCGGGGGGTTACGAGCAGTACTTC. This gives the protein CASSKTHSGGYEQYF. Complete variable domain (other parts from reference TRBV11-2 and TRBJ2-7): EAGVAQSPRYKIIEKRQSVAFWCNPISGHATLYWYQQILGQGPKLLIQFQNNGVVDDSQLPKDRFSAERLKGVDSTLKIQPAKLEDSAVYLCASSKTHSGGYEQYFGPGTRLTVT.

The J gene is TRBJ2-5, the V gene TRBV3-1 (or the pseudogene TRBV3-2), with a possible D match to TRBD2 (5 bases). Trimming removed 0 bases from V and 5 bases from J, with 13 bases in between. Germline values: CDR1 LGHDT, CDR2 YNNKEL (reference sequence). This CDR3 comprises 15 residues. The CDR3 DNA reads as TGTGCCAGCAGCCAAGATCTTCGGGGTTCGGAGACCCAGTACTTC. The encoded protein is CASSQDLRGSETQYF.

V and J are TRBV4-1 and TRBJ1-4; 8 bases match TRBD1. J lost 8 bases, V lost 2 bases, and 4 bases had no gene match. The CDR3 spans 14 residues. Per germline, CDR1 MGHRA and CDR2 YSYEKL. CDR3 residues: CASSQRTGFEKLFF. For the CDR3, the DNA is TGCGCCAGCAGCCAAAGGACAGGGTTCGAAAAACTGTTTTTT.

The count of this clone is one. V and J are TRBV6-5 and TRBJ2-1; D is perhaps TRBD2 (6 bases). CDR1 is MNHEY, CDR2 SVGAGI, per germline. The CDR3 is 15 amino acids. The V end lost 6 bases, the J end lost 4 bases, and 16 bases lay between the germline ends. The CDR3 here is CASRGGQTRYNEQFF. CDR3 bases: TGTGCCAGCAGGGGAGGCCAAACGAGGTACAATGAGCAGTTCTTC.

The rearrangement uses TRBV9 and TRBJ2-7, with 8 bases fitting TRBD2. Germline V gives CDR1 SGDLS, CDR2 YYNGEE. The CDR3 runs 19 residues. The ends lost 0 bases at V and 4 bases at J; junction bases unmatched: 18. The CDR3 coding sequence is TGTGCCAGCAGCGTAGCGACTAGCGCCTCCTTAGGCGCGCCTTACGAGCAGTACTTC. This sequence encodes CASSVATSASLGAPYEQYF.

In its sample, this clone was seen once. This same CDR3 is encoded by further DNA sequences in the sample. The V and J genes are TRBV5-1 and TRBJ2-2; 8 bases align to TRBD2. This CDR3 has 16 amino acids. CDR1 and CDR2 (germline): SGHRS, YFSETQ. The V gene end was trimmed by 2 bases and the J gene end by 0 bases; junction bases not matched to a gene: 3. In DNA form, the CDR3 reads TGCGCCAGCAGCTTCCCGGGGGGGTCGAACACCGGGGAGCTGTTTTTT. This encodes CASSFPGGSNTGELFF.

The chain couples TRBV18 to TRBJ2-1; 7 bases fit TRBD2. Germline values: CDR1 KGHSH, CDR2 LQKENI. Trimming removed 6 bases from V and 3 bases from J; junction bases left unmatched: 8. The CDR3 has 15 residues. The DNA for the CDR3 is TGTGCCAGCTCCCGTGGGGGGGAAAGCTACAATGAGCAGTTCTTC. Translation gives CASSRGGESYNEQFF.

The chain uses TRBV5-6 and TRBJ2-1; D is possibly TRBD1 (5 bases). CDR1 and CDR2 (germline): SGHDT, YYEEEE. The CDR3 consists of 12 residues. The germline V and J ends were trimmed by 0 bases and 13 bases, with 11 bases remaining between them. The CDR3 protein is CASSLAVGDQFF. As DNA, the CDR3 is TGTGCCAGCAGCTTGGCCGTAGGGGATCAGTTCTTC.